Listed here are 5 T cell receptor beta chains from one sample, sequenced in a study of PD-1 blockade in classical Hodgkin lymphoma. The protocol was immunoSEQ multiplex PCR, while the TCRdb copy is restricted to in-frame clones and leaves out a portion. The table has tens of thousands of clones, about 76% seen once. Time point meaning: cycle 4 day 1 (C4D1), after 6 weeks of nivolumab. Brentuximab vedotin exposure varied among the patients, all of whom had relapsed after autologous stem cell transplantation. The sample was peripheral blood mononuclear cells (PBMCs), taken before the fourth cycle of nivolumab. Receptors originate from a human donor with classical Hodgkin lymphoma.

The rearrangement joins TRBV2 to TRBJ1-5; D not certain. Trimming shortened V by 5 bases and J by 4 bases, and 9 bases separated the two germline ends. Per germline, CDR1 SNHLY and CDR2 FYNNEI. The CDR3 runs 13 residues. This CDR3 is CASSFRPNQPQHF. CDR3 sequence (DNA): TGTGCCAGCAGTTTTCGACCGAATCAGCCCCAGCATTTT.

This clone has a single count. The V call is TRBV4-1, the J call TRBJ2-1, with TRBD2 identical over 14 bases. J gave up 9 bases and V 4 bases, and 8 bases lay outside the gene matches. The CDR3 runs to 16 residues. Germline V gives CDR1 MGHRA, CDR2 YSYEKL. The DNA for the CDR3 is TGCGCCAGCAGCCTTAGCAAGACTAGCGGGAGGGTTGAGCAGTTCTTC. Protein: CASSLSKTSGRVEQFF.

The chain combines TRBV7-3 with TRBJ1-1; TRBD1 might be the D (5 bases). V was trimmed by 0 bases and J by 3 bases, leaving 8 bases between them. CDR1 and CDR2 (germline): SGHTA, FQGTGA. The CDR3 sequence is 14 residues long. CDR3 nucleotide sequence: TGTGCCAGCAGCTTAACTGGGGGGGACACTGAAGCTTTCTTT. It translates to CASSLTGGDTEAFF.

The rearrangement uses TRBV5-6 and TRBJ2-3; no clear D gene. This CDR3 is 13 amino acids long. Germline V lookup: CDR1 SGHDT, CDR2 YYEEEE. V dropped 0 bases and J dropped 5 bases, with 7 bases sitting between them. In DNA form, the CDR3 reads TGTGCCAGCAGCTTGGAGGTGGGAGATACGCAGTATTTT. Encoded protein: CASSLEVGDTQYF.

J is TRBJ2-5 and V is TRBV5-4; 7 bases match TRBD1. With 4 bases clipped from V and 5 bases from J, the junction kept 14 bases outside the gene matches. The CDR3 is made up of 16 amino acids. CDR1 is SGHNT and CDR2 is YYREEE in the germline V gene (reference sequence). The CDR3 sequence is CASSRADTGDGETQYF. The CDR3 region has the DNA TGTGCCAGCAGCCGAGCCGATACAGGGGATGGGGAGACCCAGTACTTC.